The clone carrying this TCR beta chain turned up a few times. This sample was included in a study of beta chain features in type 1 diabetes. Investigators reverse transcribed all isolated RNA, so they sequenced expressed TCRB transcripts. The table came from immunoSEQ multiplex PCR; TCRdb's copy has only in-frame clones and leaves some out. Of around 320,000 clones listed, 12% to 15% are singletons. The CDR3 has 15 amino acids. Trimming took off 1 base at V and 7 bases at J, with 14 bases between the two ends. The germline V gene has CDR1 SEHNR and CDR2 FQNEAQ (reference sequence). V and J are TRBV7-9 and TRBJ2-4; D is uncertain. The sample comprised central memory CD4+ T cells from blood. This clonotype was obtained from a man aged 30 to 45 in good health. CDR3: CASSLDWGAANIQYF. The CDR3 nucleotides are TGTGCCAGCAGCTTAGATTGGGGTGCGGCGAACATTCAGTACTTC.